Listed here are 11 T cell receptor beta chains from one sample, sequenced in a study of blood T cell repertoires in COVID-19. This table comes from immunoSEQ multiplex PCR, and its TCRdb copy is limited to in-frame clones, with some not included. Of approximately 270,000 clones in the sample, roughly 89% were seen once. Source material: peripheral blood. These receptors came from a man between 45 and 60 years old with acute or convalescent COVID-19.

The chain has TRBV19 and TRBJ1-4; the D gene is possibly TRBD1 (5 bases). Trimming cost V 4 bases and J 7 bases, with 16 bases left between them. The CDR3 is made up of 15 amino acids. Germline CDR1 reads LNHDA; CDR2 reads SQIVND (reference sequence). The CDR3 nucleotides read TGTGCCAGTAGTACAAACAGCGGGGCGTCTGAAAAACTGTTTTTT. Translating it yields CASSTNSGASEKLFF.

This chain links TRBV4-2 with TRBJ1-4; no definite D call. Germline CDR1 and CDR2: LGHNA and YNFKEQ. V lost 4 bases and J 7 bases, leaving 10 bases between the germline ends. The CDR3 has 13 residues. CDR3: CASSPTGVEKLFF. The CDR3 coding sequence is TGTGCCAGCAGCCCGACCGGGGTTGAAAAACTGTTTTTT.

This clone was observed a single time. The chain couples TRBV7-9 to TRBJ2-7; no clear D gene. The CDR3 is 12 amino acids. Trimming removed 5 bases from V and 3 bases from J, with 8 bases in between. The germline gives CDR1 SEHNR, CDR2 FQNEAQ (reference sequence). In nucleotides, the CDR3 is TGTGCCAGCAGCCTATTAATCTACGAGCAGTACTTC. This sequence encodes CASSLLIYEQYF. The full variable domain, with the rest looked up from reference TRBV7-9 and TRBJ2-7, is DTGVSQNPRHKITKRGQNVTFRCDPISEHNRLYWYRQTLGQGPEFLTYFQNEAQLEKSRLLSDRFSAERPKGSFSTLEIQRTEQGDSAMYLCASSLLIYEQYFGPGTRLTVT.

V usage is TRBV7-9 and J usage is TRBJ1-4; D is undetermined. V was shortened by 1 base and J by 8 bases, with 5 bases between the two germline ends. The germline V gene has CDR1 SEHNR and CDR2 FQNEAQ (reference sequence). The CDR3 sequence is 12 residues long. CDR3 sequence reads: CASSLVQEKLFF. As DNA, the CDR3 is TGTGCCAGCAGCTTAGTCCAAGAAAAACTGTTTTTT. Together with reference TRBV7-9 and TRBJ1-4, the CDR3 gives the full variable domain: DTGVSQNPRHKITKRGQNVTFRCDPISEHNRLYWYRQTLGQGPEFLTYFQNEAQLEKSRLLSDRFSAERPKGSFSTLEIQRTEQGDSAMYLCASSLVQEKLFFGSGTQLSVL.

The chain employs TRBV4-1 and TRBJ1-5; 8 nucleotides match TRBD1. CDR1 MGHRA and CDR2 YSYEKL come from the germline V gene. The CDR3 length is 13 residues. Trimming took 5 bases from V and 7 from J; bases not matched to a gene: 4. CDR3 nucleotide sequence: TGCGCCAGCAGCAGGACAGGGATGCAGCCCCAGCATTTT. As protein: CASSRTGMQPQHF.

The DNA for the CDR3 is TGTGCCAGTAGACCGACAGGGGGTGTCTCTGGCTACACCTTC. Its protein product is CASRPTGGVSGYTF. This sequence joins TRBV19 and TRBJ1-2, with 9 bases matching TRBD1. This CDR3 contains 14 residues. The ends lost 6 bases at V and 7 bases at J; junction bases unmatched: 9. The germline gives CDR1 LNHDA, CDR2 SQIVND (reference sequence).

The chain employs TRBV18 and TRBJ2-6; possible D gene TRBD2, 5 bases. This CDR3 is 16 amino acids long. Trimming pared 4 bases from V and 1 base from J, leaving 11 bases between. Germline values: CDR1 KGHSH, CDR2 LQKENI. This chain's CDR3 is CASSHSRASGANVLTF. DNA for the CDR3: TGTGCCAGCTCACATTCGCGGGCGTCTGGGGCCAACGTCCTGACTTTC. Supplemented by reference TRBV18 and TRBJ2-6, the full variable domain reads NAGVMQNPRHLVRRRGQEARLRCSPMKGHSHVYWYRQLPEEGLKFMVYLQKENIIDESGMPKERFSAEFPKEGPSILRIQQVVRGDSAAYFCASSHSRASGANVLTFGAGSRLTVL.

The J gene is TRBJ1-2, the V gene TRBV4-1; TRBD1 might be the D (5 bases). V gave up 4 bases and J gave up 5 bases, with 17 bases separating them. The length of the CDR3 is 15 residues. Germline V gene sequence: CDR1 MGHRA, CDR2 YSYEKL. The CDR3 region has the DNA TGCGCCAGCAGCCCGGAGGGACTTATCGGTTATGGCTACACCTTC. Translating it yields CASSPEGLIGYGYTF.

The CDR3 DNA follows: TGTGCCAGCAGCCACGCAGACAGGAAAATCACTGAAGCTTTCTTT. Protein: CASSHADRKITEAFF. The chain recombines TRBV3-1 (or the pseudogene TRBV3-2) with TRBJ1-1, with a possible D match to TRBD1 (6 bases). CDR1 is LGHDT, CDR2 YNNKEL, per germline (reference sequence). Trimming took 3 bases from V and 4 from J, leaving 15 bases between them. The CDR3 is 15 amino acids.

V is TRBV7-9 and J is TRBJ2-1; D is perhaps TRBD2 (6 bases). The germline V gene encodes CDR1 SEHNR and CDR2 FQNEAQ (reference sequence). CDR3 length: 14 residues. V shed 5 bases and J shed 3 bases, with 11 bases lying between them. CDR3 DNA: TGTGCCAGCAGCCACCGGGACTTCTACAATGAGCAGTTCTTC. Protein product: CASSHRDFYNEQFF.

J is TRBJ1-1 and V is TRBV7-9; tentative D call: TRBD1 (6 bases). V lost 1 base, J lost 3 bases, and 6 bases lay in between. The CDR3 length is 13 residues. Per the germline V gene, CDR1 is SEHNR and CDR2 is FQNEAQ (reference sequence). CDR3 in amino acids: CASSLDRDTEAFF. The CDR3 DNA reads as TGTGCCAGCAGCTTAGACAGGGACACTGAAGCTTTCTTT.